These 22 T cell receptor beta chains originate from one sample sequenced in a study of PD-1 blockade in classical Hodgkin lymphoma. The repertoire was sequenced with immunoSEQ multiplex PCR; TCRdb's copy has only in-frame clones and lacks some. Counted here are more than 12,000 clones, about nine tenths occurring once; the ten biggest clones make up approximately 5%. Time point noted: newly diagnosed, previously untreated cHL patient sample. The study isolated CD8+ T cells from thawed PBMCs by magnetic negative selection. Input material: CD8+ T cells from blood. The receptors stem from a human donor with classical Hodgkin lymphoma.

The rearrangement joins TRBV29-1 to TRBJ1-1, with TRBD1 identical over 10 bases. The CDR3 consists of 12 residues. Germline V gene lookup returns CDR1 SQVTM and CDR2 ANQGSEA. V dropped 7 bases and J dropped 7; count of bases not matched to a gene: 6. The CDR3 sequence is CSAYRDRGEAFF. CDR3 sequence (DNA): TGCAGCGCATACCGGGACAGGGGTGAAGCTTTCTTT.

The genes are TRBV7-3 and TRBJ2-1; the D is unclear. V was clipped by 0 bases and J by 9 bases, with 9 bases between them. This CDR3 has 13 residues. Looked up from germline, CDR1 is SGHTA and CDR2 is FQGTGA. CDR3 sequence (DNA): TGTGCCAGCAGCTTAACTAGTCCAAGTGAGCAGTTCTTC. Translating gives CASSLTSPSEQFF.

This chain connects TRBV25-1 to TRBJ1-1; D uncertain. Germline CDR1 is MGHDK and CDR2 is SYGVNS. Trimming shortened V by 1 base and J by 4 bases, and 7 bases separated the two germline ends. This CDR3 is built from 13 residues. This CDR3 is CASSEFWGTEAFF. The DNA for the CDR3 is TGTGCCAGCAGTGAATTCTGGGGCACTGAAGCTTTCTTT.

The genes are TRBV27 and TRBJ1-5, with D unclear. The CDR3 extends over 14 amino acids. CDR1 is MNHEY, CDR2 SMNVEV, per germline (reference sequence). Trimming left V 2 bases short and J 1 base short, with 6 bases between. The CDR3 region is CASSLDVSNQPQHF. Here the CDR3 DNA reads TGTGCCAGCAGTTTAGACGTAAGCAATCAGCCCCAGCATTTT.

The chain uses TRBV6-1 and TRBJ1-2; D gene ambiguous. CDR3 length equals 13 residues. V lost 8 bases and J lost 6, with 16 bases in between. The germline CDR1 and CDR2 sequences are MNHNS and SASEGT. Here the CDR3 reads CASAEGDWDGYTF. DNA of the CDR3: TGTGCCAGCGCAGAGGGTGATTGGGATGGCTACACCTTC.

The rearrangement joins TRBV27 to TRBJ1-1, with 11 bases lining up with TRBD1. Trimming removed 5 bases from V and 4 bases from J; junction bases left unmatched: 12. Germline V gene sequence: CDR1 MNHEY, CDR2 SMNVEV (reference sequence). There are 17 residues in the CDR3. Here the CDR3 reads CASSLGQGVSGSTEAFF. The DNA for the CDR3 is TGTGCCAGCAGTCTGGGACAGGGGGTGAGTGGAAGCACTGAAGCTTTCTTT.

The chain recombines TRBV9 with TRBJ2-7; TRBD2 is a possible D gene (6 bases). The germline V and J ends were trimmed by 0 bases and 0 bases, with 10 bases remaining between them. This CDR3 is 15 amino acids long. Germline CDR1 reads SGDLS; CDR2 reads YYNGEE. This chain's CDR3 is CASSVGDLSSYEQYF. In DNA form, the CDR3 reads TGTGCCAGCAGCGTAGGGGACTTGAGCTCCTACGAGCAGTACTTC. The variable domain in full, with the rest retrieved from reference TRBV9 and TRBJ2-7, is DSGVTQTPKHLITATGQRVTLRCSPRSGDLSVYWYQQSLDQGLQFLIQYYNGEERAKGNILERFSAQQFPDLHSELNLSSLELGDSALYFCASSVGDLSSYEQYFGPGTRLTVT.

V and J are TRBV10-3 and TRBJ1-1; D is possibly TRBD1 (6 bases). From germline, CDR1 is ENHRY and CDR2 SYGVKD. CDR3 length equals 12 residues. V lost 10 bases and J 4 bases, leaving 13 bases between the germline ends. CDR3 in DNA: TGTGCCACGGCAAGGGGGTTCACTGAAGCTTTCTTT. Protein product: CATARGFTEAFF.

Remarks on this clone: Germline is not matched at one junction end, which may reflect a read error. The rearrangement uses TRBV7-9 and TRBJ2-7; 8 bases are a match to TRBD1. The germline V gene encodes CDR1 SEHNR and CDR2 FQNEAQ (reference sequence). The CDR3 contains 14 residues. The CDR3 loop reads CDSSSGTGEYEQYF. The CDR3 nucleotides are TGTGACAGCAGCTCCGGGACAGGTGAATACGAGCAGTACTTC.

The chain is built from TRBV19 and TRBJ2-5, with 8 bases lining up with TRBD1. V lost 5 bases to trimming and J lost 5 bases; unmatched junction nucleotides: 7. From germline, CDR1 is LNHDA and CDR2 SQIVND (reference sequence). There are 14 residues in the CDR3. The CDR3 bases are TGTGCCAGTAGTGTATCAGGGGGCGCGGAGACCCAGTACTTC. This sequence encodes CASSVSGGAETQYF.

The chain is built from TRBV7-3 and TRBJ2-1, with TRBD2 matching over 11 bases. The CDR3 has 15 amino acids. J gave up 7 bases and V 5 bases, and 7 bases lay outside the gene matches. Germline-derived CDR1 and CDR2 are SGHTA and FQGTGA. CDR3 region: CASSTLAGVGNEQFF. The CDR3 nucleotides are TGTGCCAGCAGCACACTAGCGGGAGTTGGGAATGAGCAGTTCTTC.

The V gene is TRBV6-6, the J gene TRBJ2-2; D is unclear. This CDR3 has 14 residues. The germline V and J ends were trimmed by 2 bases and 3 bases, with 7 bases remaining between them. Germline V gene sequence: CDR1 MNHNY, CDR2 SVGAGI (reference sequence). CDR3 residues: CASSYRTDTGELFF. CDR3 DNA sequence: TGTGCCAGCAGTTACAGGACGGACACCGGGGAGCTGTTTTTT.

This chain links TRBV9 with TRBJ2-3, with D possibly being TRBD2 (6 bases). The ends were cut back, 2 bases at V and 6 bases at J, with 16 bases in the middle. Germline CDR1 is SGDLS and CDR2 is YYNGEE. This CDR3 has 15 amino acids. The CDR3 region is CASSVSGDRADTQYF. CDR3 nucleotide sequence: TGTGCCAGCAGCGTTTCGGGAGATAGGGCGGATACGCAGTATTTT. The whole variable domain, filled in from reference TRBV9 and TRBJ2-3, reads DSGVTQTPKHLITATGQRVTLRCSPRSGDLSVYWYQQSLDQGLQFLIQYYNGEERAKGNILERFSAQQFPDLHSELNLSSLELGDSALYFCASSVSGDRADTQYFGPGTRLTVL.

The chain has TRBV27 and TRBJ2-7; 7 positions match TRBD1. The CDR3 covers 14 residues. Germline trimming cut 1 base from V and 6 bases from J; bases unmatched to any gene: 6. CDR1 is MNHEY and CDR2 is SMNVEV in the germline V gene (reference sequence). The CDR3 is CASSLYGAGGEQYV. The CDR3 nucleotides are TGTGCCAGCAGTTTATATGGGGCAGGGGGCGAGCAGTACGTC.

V usage is TRBV6-6 and J usage is TRBJ2-7, with 7 positions matching TRBD1. Germline CDR1 MNHNY, CDR2 SVGAGI (reference sequence). V lost 6 bases, J lost 5 bases, and 13 bases stayed unmatched. The CDR3 has 15 amino acids. CDR3: CASSPTTGNLHEQYF. In DNA form, the CDR3 reads TGTGCCAGCAGCCCAACGACAGGGAATCTCCACGAGCAGTACTTC.

The chain joins TRBV25-1 to TRBJ1-1, with TRBD1 as a possible D gene (6 bases). There are 14 residues in the CDR3. The germline V and J ends were trimmed by 1 base and 5 bases, with 11 bases remaining between them. From germline, CDR1 is MGHDK and CDR2 SYGVNS. The CDR3 spells CASSESAGETEAFF. The CDR3 region has the DNA TGTGCCAGCAGTGAATCCGCAGGGGAAACTGAAGCTTTCTTT.

V gene TRBV27 combines with J gene TRBJ2-7; 8 nucleotides line up with TRBD1. V lost 0 bases and J lost 3; bases outside the gene matches: 4. CDR3 length equals 15 residues. The germline V gene has CDR1 MNHEY and CDR2 SMNVEV (reference sequence). The CDR3 bases are TGTGCCAGCAGTTTATCAGGACAGGGTGGCTACGAGCAGTACTTC. Its protein is CASSLSGQGGYEQYF.

This clone was picked up a small number of times. The chain carries TRBV11-2 and TRBJ1-1; 9 nucleotides match TRBD1. Per germline, CDR1 SGHAT and CDR2 FQNNGV. The trim removed 5 bases at V and 7 bases at J, leaving 8 bases unmatched. This CDR3 is built from 14 residues. CDR3 sequence reads: CASSPEGTGYEAFF. CDR3 sequence (DNA): TGTGCCAGCAGCCCCGAAGGGACAGGGTATGAAGCTTTCTTT.

V usage is TRBV6-1 and J usage is TRBJ2-7; weak D call: TRBD1 (5 bases). The CDR3 covers 15 residues. CDR1 and CDR2 from the germline V gene are MNHNS and SASEGT. V shed 1 base and J shed 0 bases, with 10 bases lying between them. This CDR3 is CASSEVGAGSYEQYF. As DNA, the CDR3 is TGTGCCAGCAGTGAAGTAGGGGCTGGCTCCTACGAGCAGTACTTC.

This sequence joins TRBV6-5 and TRBJ1-5, with a tentative D call TRBD1 (6 bases). The CDR3 runs 13 residues. Germline lookup yields CDR1 MNHEY and CDR2 SVGAGI. V lost 6 bases to trimming and J lost 6 bases, with 12 bases between them. DNA for the CDR3: TGTGCCAGCAGGGACAGTCTCGGTCAGCCCCAGCATTTT. Its translation: CASRDSLGQPQHF.

This clone was observed a single time. The rearrangement links TRBV11-2 to TRBJ2-7; 7 positions match TRBD2. This CDR3 contains 15 residues. Trimming cost V 4 bases and J 1 base; bases outside gene matches: 7. CDR1 SGHAT and CDR2 FQNNGV come from the germline V gene. CDR3 DNA: TGTGCCAGCAGCTCGGGGGGTAAGGGGTCCTACGAGCAGTACTTC. It translates to CASSSGGKGSYEQYF.

Concerning this clone: Other DNA sequences of this sample code for an identical CDR3. The chain recombines TRBV29-1 with TRBJ1-1; D uncertain. The CDR3 consists of 13 residues. CDR1 and CDR2 (germline): SQVTM, ANQGSEA. Trimming pared 1 base from V and 2 bases from J, leaving 8 bases between. As DNA, the CDR3 is TGCAGCGTTGAAGTGGGAGCAAACACTGAAGCTTTCTTT. Protein product: CSVEVGANTEAFF.